The source of this T cell receptor beta chain is a study of T-cell memory formation after mild COVID-19. General study findings and limits: The SARS-CoV-2 specificity of second-wave clones reaching peak at day 37 remained unverified. For contracting clones, CD4+ ones sat mainly in CM and EM, CD8+ in EMRA.

CDR3 length: 14 amino acids. V was pared by 8 bases and J by 4 bases, with 14 bases between. On this clonotype: The target antigen is unknown.

UMIs and sample barcodes were carried by the TCR alpha and TCR beta cDNA libraries that 5'RACE produced using constant-segment primers. TCRdb re-derived calls from the 5' RACE reads in MiXCR, one entry per CDR3 protein. Here the sample spans around 310,000 distinct CDR3 sequences, about 16% being singletons. Sample: PBMCs or a T cell subset sorted from them (not recorded which). The clonotype comes from a man younger than 35 who had mild COVID-19 (a few samples of this study predate the infection). Cell type and time point are not known. This rearrangement joins TRBV12-3 or TRBV12-4 to TRBJ1-4, with D maybe TRBD1 (6 bases). DNA for the CDR3: TGTGCCAGCTGCACAGGGCAGAATAATGAAAAACTGTTTTTT. Translation: CASCTGQNNEKLFF.